The subject of this entry is one TCR beta chain. Its antigen is not known. This CDR3 has 12 amino acids. The germline gives CDR1 SEHNR, CDR2 FQNEAQ (reference sequence). Deletions cut 3 bases from V and 2 bases from J, with 5 bases between. This sample is drawn from a study of CD8 T cells in Susac syndrome. General study findings and limits: TCR sequencing and HLA analysis covered a relatively small number of individuals.

In blood CD8+ and CD4+ T cells, TCR beta underwent sequencing. TEMRA cells were enriched by FACS, and CD4+ and CD8+ T cells were negatively isolated. Reverse transcription of about 0.5 to 1 ug RNA used random hexamers. A multiplex approach, immunoSEQ multiplex PCR, amplified TCR beta CDR3 across 54 Vbeta and 13 Jbeta. TCRdb itself ran the immunoSEQ multiplex PCR reads through MiXCR, one entry per CDR3 protein. The sample lists 150,000 to 180,000 distinct CDR3 sequences, around 95% occurring once. The gene calls are TRBV7-9 and TRBJ2-7; D gene unclear. The sequenced sample consisted of CD8+ T cells from PBMCs. This TCR was recovered from a human donor with multiple sclerosis. The CDR3: CASSFDPYEQYF. DNA of the CDR3: TGTGCCAGCAGCTTTGATCCCTACGAGCAGTACTTC.